This paragraph covers one TCR beta chain sequence. Trimming removed 7 bases at V and 4 bases at J, with 11 bases between. The CDR3 totals 13 residues. The germline CDR1 and CDR2 sequences are SNHLY and FYNNEI. The data belong to a study of blood T cell repertoires in COVID-19. About the research overall: Acute and convalescent COVID-19 specimens originated in the United States, Italy and Spain. In each case, the material was cDNA or gDNA derived from T cells, B-cell-depleted T cells, or PBMCs.

Authors' processing steps: The assay estimated nucleated cells by amplifying reference gene primers. TCRdb's table, derived via immunoSEQ multiplex PCR, lists solely in-frame clones and lacks some. The D gene and trimming were derived from the DNA, and the V and J assignments and clone size from that table. The repertoire includes 350,000 to 400,000 clones, nearly 90% of them detected once, and about 6.5% sits in the top ten. Sequencing input: peripheral blood. This TCR was recovered from a man aged 18 to 29 with active or convalescent COVID-19. The chain has TRBV2 and TRBJ1-3; D perhaps matches TRBD1 (6 bases). The CDR3 region has the DNA TGTGCCAGCACTACAGGGTTGGGAAACACCATATATTTT. Amino acid sequence: CASTTGLGNTIYF.